The present TCR beta chain was sequenced within a study of shared clonotypes between healthy human individuals. Trimming cost V 5 bases and J 8 bases, with 14 bases left between them. Germline assignment: CDR1 SEHNR and CDR2 FQNEAQ (reference sequence). CDR3 size: 13 residues. Profiled with immunoSEQ multiplex PCR; TCRdb holds only in-frame clones, not every one. Of about 2.4 million clones detected, 93% appear once; the ten largest clones hold around 0.37%. The clonotype originates from a man aged 18 to 29 in good health. Some clones in this sample may be carry-over from other donors' samples. Sequencing was done on a sample of naive CD4+ T cells from PBMCs. The subset denotes: CD45RA+ positively selected. The V and J genes are TRBV7-9 and TRBJ2-3; D perhaps matches TRBD2 (5 bases). The CDR3: CASSPQMSGTQYF. CDR3 coding DNA: TGTGCCAGCAGCCCGCAAATGAGCGGTACGCAGTATTTT.